This T cell receptor beta chain was found in a study of T cell responses to AZD1222 COVID-19 vaccine. Trimming pared 4 bases from V and 3 bases from J, leaving 15 bases between. The length of the CDR3 is 15 residues. Germline-derived CDR1 and CDR2 are LNHNV and YYDKDF (reference sequence). The table came from immunoSEQ multiplex PCR; TCRdb's copy has only in-frame clones and leaves some out. The sample yields under 200,000 clones, 85% to 95% seen once. Overall study results and limits: There were repertoire samples only from the period after the peak T cell response. Reportedly, nearly half of unique spike TCRs recognized epitopes outside B.1.351/B.1.1.7 mutations. CD4 TCRs associated with vaccination spanned spike, dominating at 160-218 and 743-854.

About this clone itself: Its antigen is currently unknown.

The sequencing here drew on peripheral blood, taken on day 0 of AZD1222 vaccination. The source is an adult in good health. The chain employs TRBV15 and TRBJ1-1; a possible D gene is TRBD1 (5 bases). The CDR3 loop is CATSMGRVEDTEAFF. CDR3 DNA sequence: TGTGCCACCAGCATGGGCAGGGTGGAAGACACTGAAGCTTTCTTT.